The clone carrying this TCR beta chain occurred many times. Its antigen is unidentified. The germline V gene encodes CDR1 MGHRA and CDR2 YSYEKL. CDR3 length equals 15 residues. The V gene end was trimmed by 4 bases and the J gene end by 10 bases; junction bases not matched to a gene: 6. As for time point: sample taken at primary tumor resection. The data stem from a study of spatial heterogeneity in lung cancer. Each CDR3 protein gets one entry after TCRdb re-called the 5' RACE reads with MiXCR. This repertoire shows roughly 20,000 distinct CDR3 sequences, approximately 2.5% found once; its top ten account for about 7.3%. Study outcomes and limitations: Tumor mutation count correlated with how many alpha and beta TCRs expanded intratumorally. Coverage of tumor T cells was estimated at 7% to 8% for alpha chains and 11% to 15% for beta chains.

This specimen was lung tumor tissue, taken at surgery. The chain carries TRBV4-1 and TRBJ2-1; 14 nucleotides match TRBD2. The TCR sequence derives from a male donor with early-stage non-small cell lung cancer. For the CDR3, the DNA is TGCGCCAGCAGCCTGGGACTAGCGGGAGCGGGGGAGCAGTTCTTC. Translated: CASSLGLAGAGEQFF.